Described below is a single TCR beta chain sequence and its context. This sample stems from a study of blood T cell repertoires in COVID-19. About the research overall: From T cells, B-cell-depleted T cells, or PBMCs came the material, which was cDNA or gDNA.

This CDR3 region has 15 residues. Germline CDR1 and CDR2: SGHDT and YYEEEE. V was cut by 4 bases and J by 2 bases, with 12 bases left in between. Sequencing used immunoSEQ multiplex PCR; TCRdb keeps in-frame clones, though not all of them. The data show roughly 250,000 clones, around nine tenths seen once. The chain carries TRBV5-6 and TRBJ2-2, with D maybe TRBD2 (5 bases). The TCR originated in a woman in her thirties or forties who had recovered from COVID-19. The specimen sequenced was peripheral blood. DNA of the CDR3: TGTGCCAGCAGCACCCCTGGACTTAACACCGGGGAGCTGTTTTTT. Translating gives CASSTPGLNTGELFF.